One and the same sample provided the 9 T cell receptor beta chains below, sequenced in a study of molecular identifiers for immune sequencing clone quantification. TCRdb analysed the PCR reads with MiXCR anew, one entry per CDR3 protein. The table has about 640,000 distinct CDR3 sequences, approximately 20% seen once. The sequencing input was naive CD8+ T cells from blood, with Jurkat cell RNA spiked in. Subset described: FACS-sorted CD8+CD4-CCR7+CD45RA+ naive T cells. The receptors stem from a human donor in good health. Some libraries in this study had Jurkat cell RNA spiked in.

This clonotype appeared once. It may be a read error: a sequence one base away is much more abundant. This chain links TRBV19 with TRBJ1-1, with 11 nucleotides matching TRBD1. The CDR3 contains 15 residues. Germline V gives CDR1 LNHDA, CDR2 SQIVND (reference sequence). CDR3 coding DNA: TGTGCCAGTAGTATTGGGACAGGGGGGAACGCTGAAGCTTTCTTT. It encodes CASSIGTGGNAEAFF.

This clonotype showed up many times. The rearrangement uses TRBV27 and TRBJ2-7; perhaps TRBD2 as D (5 bases). The V gene lost 8 bases and the J gene lost 4 bases, with 24 bases spanning the gap. Germline V CDR1 and CDR2: MNHEY, SMNVEV (reference sequence). CDR3 length: 16 amino acids. CDR3 nucleotide sequence: TGTGCCAGCCGTACTGACCCGGACTCACCTATATACGAGCAGTACTTC. Translation: CASRTDPDSPIYEQYF.

A word on this clonotype: Possible read error: a much larger clone is one base away. The J gene is TRBJ2-7, the V gene TRBV15, with TRBD1 identical over 8 bases. Per the germline V gene, CDR1 is LNHNV and CDR2 is YYDKDF (reference sequence). The CDR3 consists of 15 residues. The CDR3 DNA reads as TGTGCCACCAGCAGAGATCGGCAGGGGGCCCACGAGCGGTACTTC. Its translation is CATSRDRQGAHERYF.

The gene calls are TRBV14 and TRBJ1-5; no clear D gene. CDR3 size: 15 residues. Per germline, CDR1 SGHDN and CDR2 FVKESK. Deletions cut 1 base from V and 1 base from J, with 8 bases between. This chain's CDR3 is CASSQVGGSNQPQHF. As DNA, the CDR3 is TGTGCCAGCAGCCAAGTGGGAGGGAGCAATCAGCCCCAGCATTTT.

This clonotype was recorded at least ten times. V is TRBV7-6 and J is TRBJ2-3; D ambiguous. CDR3 length: 15 amino acids. Germline-derived CDR1 and CDR2 are SGHVS and FNYEAQ. Trimming shortened V by 3 bases and J by 2 bases, and 12 bases separated the two germline ends. The CDR3 sequence is CASSFGPGVTDTQYF. DNA for the CDR3: TGTGCCAGCAGCTTTGGTCCTGGGGTCACAGATACGCAGTATTTT.

This clonotype was found many times. The chain is built from TRBV4-1 and TRBJ1-4; no clear D. The CDR3 contains 13 residues. Trimming removed 3 bases from V and 8 bases from J, with 10 bases in between. Germline CDR1 is MGHRA and CDR2 is YSYEKL. CDR3 in amino acids: CASSQREGEKLFF. The CDR3 DNA follows: TGCGCCAGCAGCCAGCGAGAAGGGGAAAAACTGTTTTTT.

Points on this clonotype: A read error may be the cause here, since a much bigger clone is one base away. This chain joins TRBV7-9 and TRBJ1-2; D is ambiguous. CDR1 is SEHNR, CDR2 FQNEAQ, per germline (reference sequence). The CDR3 runs 16 residues. Trimming left V 1 base short and J 0 bases short, with 12 bases between. The CDR3 nucleotides are TGTGCCAGCAGCTTAGGTGCCCATGAGCCTAACTATGGCTACACCTTC. Translated: CASSLGAHEPNYGYTF.

This clonotype was detected ten times or more. The chain carries TRBV6-5 and TRBJ2-3; D is unclear. This CDR3 comprises 14 residues. CDR1 is MNHEY and CDR2 is SVGAGI in the germline V gene. V lost 5 bases and J 0 bases, leaving 9 bases between the germline ends. The CDR3 bases are TGTGCCAGCAGTGTAAACCCGAGCACAGATACGCAGTATTTT. It encodes CASSVNPSTDTQYF.

This clonotype was counted many times. The chain recombines TRBV5-6 with TRBJ2-5; 8 nucleotides match TRBD1. Trimming at V came to 0 bases and at J to 2 bases, leaving 9 bases not matched to a gene. Looked up from germline, CDR1 is SGHDT and CDR2 is YYEEEE. The CDR3 contains 17 residues. The CDR3 coding sequence is TGTGCCAGCAGCTTGGTTGGGGCAGGGGGCCCGCAAGAGACCCAGTACTTC. Translating gives CASSLVGAGGPQETQYF.